This T cell receptor (beta chain) comes out of a study of T-cell reconstitution after alpha-beta-depleted transplantation in children. Study-wide points: It was surviving recipient T cells and thymic progenitors that gave some patients high TCRbeta diversity at day 60.

With regard to this clonotype: The target antigen is unknown.

Preparing the TCRbeta library involved the use of unique molecular identifiers. TCRdb reprocessed the PCR reads via MiXCR and lists one record per CDR3 protein. The data show some 840,000 distinct CDR3 sequences, less than 20% seen once. Trimming at V came to 3 bases and at J to 0 bases, leaving 6 bases not matched to a gene. The CDR3 is made up of 16 amino acids. Per the germline V gene, CDR1 is SGHNT and CDR2 is YENEEA. The chain carries TRBV11-3 and TRBJ2-7; TRBD2 matches at 9 bases. The source of this sequence is a male patient under 18 who had a stem cell transplant for acute lymphoblastic leukemia, so the T cells may come from the graft donor. The sample consisted of PBMCs, mostly from graft donor cells, taken 360 days after TCRalphabeta/CD19-depleted stem cell transplant. The CDR3 coding sequence is TGTGCCAGCAGCTTGGGGTGGACTAGCGACTCCTACGAGCAGTACTTC. Translating it yields CASSLGWTSDSYEQYF.